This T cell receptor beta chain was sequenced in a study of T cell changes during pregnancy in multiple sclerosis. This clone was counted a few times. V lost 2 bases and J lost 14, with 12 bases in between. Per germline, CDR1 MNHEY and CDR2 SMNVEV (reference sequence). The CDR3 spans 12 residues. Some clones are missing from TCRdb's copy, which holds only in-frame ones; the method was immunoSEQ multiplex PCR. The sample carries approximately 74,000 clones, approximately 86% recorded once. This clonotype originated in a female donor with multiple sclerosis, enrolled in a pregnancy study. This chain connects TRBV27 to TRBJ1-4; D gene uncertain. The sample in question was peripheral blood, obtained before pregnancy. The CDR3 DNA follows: TGTGCCAGCAGTTTAAACCAGCGGCATCTGTTTTTT. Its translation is CASSLNQRHLFF.